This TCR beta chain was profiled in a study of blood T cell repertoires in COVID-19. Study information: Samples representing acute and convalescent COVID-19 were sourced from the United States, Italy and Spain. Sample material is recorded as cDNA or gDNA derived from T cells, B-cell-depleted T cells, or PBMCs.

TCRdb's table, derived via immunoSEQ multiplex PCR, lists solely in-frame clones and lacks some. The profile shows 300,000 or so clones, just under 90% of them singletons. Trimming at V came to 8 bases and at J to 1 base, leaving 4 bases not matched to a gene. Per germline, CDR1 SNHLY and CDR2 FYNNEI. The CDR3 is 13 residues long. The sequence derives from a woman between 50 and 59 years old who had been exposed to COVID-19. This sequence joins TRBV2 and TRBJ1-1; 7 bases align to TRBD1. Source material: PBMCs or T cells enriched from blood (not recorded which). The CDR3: CASEGQRNTEAFF. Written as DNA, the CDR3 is TGTGCCAGCGAGGGACAGCGGAACACTGAAGCTTTCTTT.